This T cell receptor beta chain appears in the sequencing data of a study of blood T cell repertoires in COVID-19. As originally analysed: Reference gene primer amplification in the assay estimated nucleated cell counts. This table comes from immunoSEQ multiplex PCR, and its TCRdb copy is limited to in-frame clones, with some not included. V, J and clone size are those of that table, while D and trimming were read from the DNA. Seen here are tens of thousands of clones, more than 85% observed once, and the top ten hold approximately 0.99%. The CDR3 consists of 14 residues. Germline assignment: CDR1 SGHRS and CDR2 YFSETQ. The V segment lost 4 bases and the J segment 4 bases; nucleotides outside the gene matches: 4.

The material sequenced was peripheral blood. The genes are TRBV5-1 and TRBJ2-1; 8 bases map to TRBD2. This clonotype was obtained from a man between 65 and 85 years old with acute or convalescent COVID-19. The CDR3 DNA is TGCGCCAGCAGCCCGGGGGGGCCGTACAATGAGCAGTTCTTC. Its translation: CASSPGGPYNEQFF.